This TCR beta chain was captured by sequencing in a study of blood T cells in healthy people across ages. Germline loops: CDR1 SQVTM, CDR2 ANQGSEA. The CDR3 is 14 residues long. Trimming removed 6 bases at V and 4 bases at J, with 18 bases between. The use of a sample-barcoded 5' primer and a J-beta primer mix characterized a second PCR of roughly 7 to 11 cycles. A tag from a template-switch adaptor with 12 random nucleotides marked each cDNA molecule. From each sample, at least 2.5 million paired-end reads containing CDR3 were obtained. MiXCR, run by TCRdb on the 5' RACE reads, gives a single entry per CDR3 protein. The sample shows 1.5 million to 2 million distinct CDR3 sequences, roughly 27% of them seen only once. Peripheral blood, roughly 9.3 milliliters per donor, was collected. Isolation of PBMCs gave at least 7 million cells per sample.

The rearrangement uses TRBV29-1 and TRBJ1-2, with D possibly matching TRBD1 (5 bases). Sample: blood. The sequence was collected from a woman under 40 in good health. The CDR3 bases are TGCAGCGTGGATCCCCAGGGCTCTGGCTATGGCTACACCTTC. It codes for CSVDPQGSGYGYTF.